This note documents a single T cell receptor beta chain sequence. This entry is derived from a study of blood T cell repertoires in COVID-19. Across the whole study: The analysed material was cDNA or gDNA that came from T cells, B-cell-depleted T cells, or PBMCs.

Authors' data handling: Scientists estimated how many nucleated cells there were by amplifying reference gene primers. Using immunoSEQ multiplex PCR, the repertoire was profiled, and TCRdb retains in-frame clones only, with some absent. Clone size and V and J calls were adopted from that table, with D and trimming inferred from the DNA. The table lists approximately 240,000 clones, around 82% of them singletons. The receptor was derived from a woman of 80 years or more with active or convalescent COVID-19. The sequenced sample consisted of peripheral blood.

CDR3 in DNA: TGTGCCTGGATTCCGGGACAGGGCTATGGCTACACCTTC. Encoded protein: CAWIPGQGYGYTF. The V call is TRBV30, the J call TRBJ1-2; TRBD1 matches at 9 bases. From germline, CDR1 is GTSNPN and CDR2 SVGIG (reference sequence). Unmatched junction bases numbered 4, after V lost 4 bases and J lost 4 bases. CDR3 length equals 13 residues.